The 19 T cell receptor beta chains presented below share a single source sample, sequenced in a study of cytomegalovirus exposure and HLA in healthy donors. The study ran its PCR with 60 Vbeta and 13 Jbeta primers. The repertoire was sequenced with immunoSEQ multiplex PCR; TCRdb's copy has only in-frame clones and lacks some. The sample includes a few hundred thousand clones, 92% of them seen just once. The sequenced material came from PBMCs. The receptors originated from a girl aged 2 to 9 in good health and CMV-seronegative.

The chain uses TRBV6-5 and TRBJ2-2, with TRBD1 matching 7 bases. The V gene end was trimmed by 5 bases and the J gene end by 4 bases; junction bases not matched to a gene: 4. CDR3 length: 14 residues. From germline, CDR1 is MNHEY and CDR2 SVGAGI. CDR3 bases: TGTGCCAGCAGTCTTGGGACAGCCACCGGGGAGCTGTTTTTT. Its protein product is CASSLGTATGELFF.

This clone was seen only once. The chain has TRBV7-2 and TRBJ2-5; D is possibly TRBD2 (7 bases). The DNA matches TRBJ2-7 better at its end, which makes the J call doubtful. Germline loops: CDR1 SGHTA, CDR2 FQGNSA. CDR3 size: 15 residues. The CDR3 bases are TGTGCCAGCAGCCCCGGGACACCGGGAGGCTACGAGCAGTACTTC. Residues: CASSPGTPGGYEQYF.

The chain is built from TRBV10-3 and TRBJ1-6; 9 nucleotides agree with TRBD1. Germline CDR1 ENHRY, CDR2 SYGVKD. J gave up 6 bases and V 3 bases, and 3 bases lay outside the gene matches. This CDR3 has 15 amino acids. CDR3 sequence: CAISDKTGGNSPLHF. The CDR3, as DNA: TGTGCCATCAGTGATAAGACAGGGGGTAATTCACCCCTCCACTTT.

The CDR3 DNA sequence: TGTGCCAGCAGCTTGGACGGGAATAGCAATCAGCCCCAGCATTTT. This encodes CASSLDGNSNQPQHF. The rearrangement uses TRBV5-5 and TRBJ1-5; D remains ambiguous. This CDR3 has 15 amino acids. V lost 0 bases to trimming and J lost 0 bases, with 7 bases between them. Germline V CDR1 and CDR2: SGHKS, YYEKEE (reference sequence).

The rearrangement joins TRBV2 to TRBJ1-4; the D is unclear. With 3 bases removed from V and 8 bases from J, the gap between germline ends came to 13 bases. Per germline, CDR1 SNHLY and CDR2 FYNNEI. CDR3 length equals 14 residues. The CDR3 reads CASSDRHPGEKLFF. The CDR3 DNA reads TGTGCCAGCAGTGACCGGCACCCCGGGGAAAAACTGTTTTTT.

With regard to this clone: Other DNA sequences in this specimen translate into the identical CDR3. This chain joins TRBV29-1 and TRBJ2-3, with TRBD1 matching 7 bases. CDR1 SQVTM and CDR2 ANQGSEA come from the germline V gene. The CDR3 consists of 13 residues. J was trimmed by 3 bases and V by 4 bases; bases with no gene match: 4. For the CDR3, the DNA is TGCAGCGTTGGACAGGGTGGGACAGATACGCAGTATTTT. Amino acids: CSVGQGGTDTQYF.

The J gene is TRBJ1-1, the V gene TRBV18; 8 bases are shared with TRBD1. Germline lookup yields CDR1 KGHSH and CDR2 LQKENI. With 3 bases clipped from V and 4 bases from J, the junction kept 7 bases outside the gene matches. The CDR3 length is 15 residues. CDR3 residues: CASSPLTGVVTEAFF. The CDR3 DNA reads TGTGCCAGCTCACCCCTGACAGGGGTTGTCACTGAAGCTTTCTTT.

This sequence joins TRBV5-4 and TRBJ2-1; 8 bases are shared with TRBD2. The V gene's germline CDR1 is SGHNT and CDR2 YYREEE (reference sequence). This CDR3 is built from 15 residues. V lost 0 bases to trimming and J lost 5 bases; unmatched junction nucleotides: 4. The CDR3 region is CASSLATGGNNEQFF. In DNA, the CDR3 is TGTGCCAGCAGCTTGGCGACGGGAGGGAACAATGAGCAGTTCTTC.

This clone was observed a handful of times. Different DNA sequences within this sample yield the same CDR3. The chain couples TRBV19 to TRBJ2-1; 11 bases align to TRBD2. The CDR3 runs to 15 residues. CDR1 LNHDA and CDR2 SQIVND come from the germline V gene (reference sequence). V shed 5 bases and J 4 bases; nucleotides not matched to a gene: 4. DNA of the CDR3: TGTGCCAGTAGTTCCGGGACTAGCGGATACAATGAGCAGTTCTTC. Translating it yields CASSSGTSGYNEQFF.

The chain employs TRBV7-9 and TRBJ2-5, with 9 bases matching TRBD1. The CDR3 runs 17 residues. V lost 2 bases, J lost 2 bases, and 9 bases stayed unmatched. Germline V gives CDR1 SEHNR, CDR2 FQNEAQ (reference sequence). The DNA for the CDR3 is TGTGCCAGCAGCTTATTACTGGGCGACAGGGGGCAAGAGACCCAGTACTTC. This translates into CASSLLLGDRGQETQYF.

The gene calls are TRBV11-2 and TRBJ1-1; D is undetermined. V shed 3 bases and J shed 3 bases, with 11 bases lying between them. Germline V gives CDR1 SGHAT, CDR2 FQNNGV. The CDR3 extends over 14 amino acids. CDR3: CASSFSWEHTEAFF. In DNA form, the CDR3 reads TGTGCCAGCAGCTTTTCGTGGGAGCACACTGAAGCTTTCTTT.

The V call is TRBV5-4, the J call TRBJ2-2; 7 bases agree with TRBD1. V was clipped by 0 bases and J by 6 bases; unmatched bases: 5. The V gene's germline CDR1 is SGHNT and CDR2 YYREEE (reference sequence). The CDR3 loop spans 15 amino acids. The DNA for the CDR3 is TGTGCCAGCAGCTTGGGACAGGGTAACGCCGGGGAGCTGTTTTTT. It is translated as CASSLGQGNAGELFF. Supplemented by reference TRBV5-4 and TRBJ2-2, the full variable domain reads ETGVTQSPTHLIKTRGQQVTLRCSSQSGHNTVSWYQQALGQGPQFIFQYYREEENGRGNFPPRFSGLQFPNYSSELNVNALELDDSALYLCASSLGQGNAGELFFGEGSRLTVL.

The DNA of the CDR3 is TGCGCCAGCACCAGTAGCGGCTCCTACGAGCAGTACTTC. The encoded protein is CASTSSGSYEQYF. V is TRBV5-1 and J is TRBJ2-7, with D possibly matching TRBD2 (6 bases). This CDR3 region has 13 residues. V was cut by 6 bases and J by 0 bases, with 10 bases left in between. CDR1 and CDR2 from the germline V gene are SGHRS and YFSETQ.

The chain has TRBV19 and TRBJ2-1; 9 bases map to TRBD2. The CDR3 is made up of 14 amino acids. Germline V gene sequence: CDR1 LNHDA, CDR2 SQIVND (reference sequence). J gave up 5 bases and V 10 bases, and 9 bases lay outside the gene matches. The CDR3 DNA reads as TGTGCCACCCGCACGCGGGGGGGCCACAATGAGCAGTTCTTC. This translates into CATRTRGGHNEQFF.

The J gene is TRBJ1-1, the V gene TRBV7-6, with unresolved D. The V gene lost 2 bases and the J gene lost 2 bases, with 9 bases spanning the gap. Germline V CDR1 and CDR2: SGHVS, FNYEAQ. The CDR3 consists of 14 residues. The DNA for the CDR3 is TGTGCCAGCAGCTTACAGGCGTCTAACACTGAAGCTTTCTTT. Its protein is CASSLQASNTEAFF.

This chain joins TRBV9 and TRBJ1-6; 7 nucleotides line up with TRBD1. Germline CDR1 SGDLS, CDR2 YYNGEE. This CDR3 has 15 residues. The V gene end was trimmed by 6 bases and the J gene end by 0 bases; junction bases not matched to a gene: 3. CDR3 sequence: CASKTGNSYNSPLHF. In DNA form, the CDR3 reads TGTGCCAGCAAGACAGGGAACTCCTATAATTCACCCCTCCACTTT.

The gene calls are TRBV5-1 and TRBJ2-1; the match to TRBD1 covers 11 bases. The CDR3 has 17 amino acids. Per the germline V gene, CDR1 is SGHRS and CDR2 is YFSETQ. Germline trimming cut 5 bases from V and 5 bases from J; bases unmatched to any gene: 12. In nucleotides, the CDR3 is TGCGCCAGCAGAACCCTAACCGGGACAGGGGGTAACAATGAGCAGTTCTTC. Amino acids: CASRTLTGTGGNNEQFF.

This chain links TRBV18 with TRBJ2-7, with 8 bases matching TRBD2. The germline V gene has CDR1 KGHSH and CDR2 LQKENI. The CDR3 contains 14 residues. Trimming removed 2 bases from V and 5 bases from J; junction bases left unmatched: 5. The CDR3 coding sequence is TGTGCCAGCTCACCAAAGCGGGGGAGTAACGAGCAGTACTTC. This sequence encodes CASSPKRGSNEQYF.

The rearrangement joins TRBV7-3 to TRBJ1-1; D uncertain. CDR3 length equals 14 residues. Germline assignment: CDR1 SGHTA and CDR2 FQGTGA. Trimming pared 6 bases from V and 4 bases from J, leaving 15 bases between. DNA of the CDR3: TGTGCCAGCAGTGTTGGCAGCGGCCCCACTGAAGCTTTCTTT. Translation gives CASSVGSGPTEAFF.